This T cell receptor beta chain was observed in a study of T cell repertoires in cytomegalovirus infection. Across the whole study: Public TCR beta signatures provided an indication of both CMV infection and a matching HLA type.

TCRdb redid the calling of the reads with MiXCR, one entry per CDR3 protein. The repertoire holds about 460,000 distinct CDR3 sequences, with over 9% as singletons. Material: PBMCs. This TCR was recovered from a human donor in good health (CMV status not recorded). Some clones in this sample may be carry-over from other donors' samples.

CDR3 protein: CASSLAAKEQFF. The CDR3 nucleotides read TGTGCCAGCAGCTTAGCTGCCAAGGAGCAGTTCTTC. J is TRBJ2-1 and V is TRBV7-9; D is unclear. This CDR3 has 12 amino acids. CDR1 is SEHNR, CDR2 FQNEAQ, per germline (reference sequence). Trimming left V 0 bases short and J 10 bases short, with 7 bases between.